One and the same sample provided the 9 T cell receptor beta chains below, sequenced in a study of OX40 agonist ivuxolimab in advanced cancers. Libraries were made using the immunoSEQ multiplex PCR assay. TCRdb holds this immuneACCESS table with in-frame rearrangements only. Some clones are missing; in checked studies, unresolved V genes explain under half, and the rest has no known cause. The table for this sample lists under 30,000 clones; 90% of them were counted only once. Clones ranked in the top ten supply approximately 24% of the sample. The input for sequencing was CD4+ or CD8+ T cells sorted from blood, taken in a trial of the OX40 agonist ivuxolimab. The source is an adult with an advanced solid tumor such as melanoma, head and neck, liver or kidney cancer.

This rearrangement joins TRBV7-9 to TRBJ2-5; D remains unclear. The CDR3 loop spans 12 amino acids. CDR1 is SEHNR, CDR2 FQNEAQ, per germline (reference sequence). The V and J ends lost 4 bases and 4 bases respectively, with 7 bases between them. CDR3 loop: CASSSGRETQYF. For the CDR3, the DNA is TGTGCCAGCAGCTCCGGCAGAGAGACCCAGTACTTC.

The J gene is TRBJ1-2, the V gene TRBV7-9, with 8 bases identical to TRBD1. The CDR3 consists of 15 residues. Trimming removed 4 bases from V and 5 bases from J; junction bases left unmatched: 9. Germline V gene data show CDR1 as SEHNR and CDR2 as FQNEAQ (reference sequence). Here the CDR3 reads CASSSSGTGLYGYTF. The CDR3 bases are TGTGCCAGCAGCTCCTCCGGGACAGGATTATATGGCTACACCTTC.

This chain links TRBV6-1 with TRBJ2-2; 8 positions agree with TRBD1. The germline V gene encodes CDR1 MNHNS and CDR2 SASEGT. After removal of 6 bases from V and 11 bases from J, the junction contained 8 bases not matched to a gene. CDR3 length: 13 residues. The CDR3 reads CASRTQGQGELFF. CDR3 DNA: TGTGCCAGCAGGACCCAAGGACAGGGCGAGCTGTTTTTT.

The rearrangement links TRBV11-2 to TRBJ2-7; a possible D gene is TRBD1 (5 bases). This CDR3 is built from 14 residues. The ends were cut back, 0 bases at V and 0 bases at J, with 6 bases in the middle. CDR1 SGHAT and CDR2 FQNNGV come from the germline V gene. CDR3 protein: CASSLDRVSYEQYF. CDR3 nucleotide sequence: TGTGCCAGCAGCTTAGACAGGGTCTCCTACGAGCAGTACTTC. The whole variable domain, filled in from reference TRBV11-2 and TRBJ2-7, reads EAGVAQSPRYKIIEKRQSVAFWCNPISGHATLYWYQQILGQGPKLLIQFQNNGVVDDSQLPKDRFSAERLKGVDSTLKIQPAKLEDSAVYLCASSLDRVSYEQYFGPGTRLTVT.

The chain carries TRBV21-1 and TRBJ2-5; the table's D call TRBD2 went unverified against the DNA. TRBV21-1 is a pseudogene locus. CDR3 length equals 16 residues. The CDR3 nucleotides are TGTGCCAGCACCGCGGACACGGGAGACGTCAAAGAGACCCAGTACTTC. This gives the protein CASTADTGDVKETQYF.

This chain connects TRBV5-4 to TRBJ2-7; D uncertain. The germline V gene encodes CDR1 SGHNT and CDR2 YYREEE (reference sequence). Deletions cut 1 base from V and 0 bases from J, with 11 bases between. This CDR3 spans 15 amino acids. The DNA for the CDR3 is TGTGCCAGCAGCTTGTCACTTGCGATCTCCTACGAGCAGTACTTC. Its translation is CASSLSLAISYEQYF.

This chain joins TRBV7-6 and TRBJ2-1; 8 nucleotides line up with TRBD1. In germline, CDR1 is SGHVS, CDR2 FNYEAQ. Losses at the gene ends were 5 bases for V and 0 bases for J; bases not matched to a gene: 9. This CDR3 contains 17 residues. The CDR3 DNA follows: TGTGCCAGCAGCGGATACAGGGGGTTAAGCTCCTACAATGAGCAGTTCTTC. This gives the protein CASSGYRGLSSYNEQFF.

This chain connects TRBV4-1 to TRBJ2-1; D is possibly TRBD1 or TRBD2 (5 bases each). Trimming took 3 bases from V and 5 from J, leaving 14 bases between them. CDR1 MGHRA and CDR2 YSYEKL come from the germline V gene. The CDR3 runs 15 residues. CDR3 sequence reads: CASSQNTGTNNEQFF. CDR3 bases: TGCGCCAGCAGCCAGAACACCGGGACCAACAATGAGCAGTTCTTC.

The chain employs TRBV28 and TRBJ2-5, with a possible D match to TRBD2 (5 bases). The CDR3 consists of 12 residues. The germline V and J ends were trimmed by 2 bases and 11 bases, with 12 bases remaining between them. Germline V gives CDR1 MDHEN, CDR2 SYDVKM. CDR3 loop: CASSLQATGQYF. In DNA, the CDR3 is TGTGCCAGCAGTTTACAGGCTACGGGGCAGTACTTC.